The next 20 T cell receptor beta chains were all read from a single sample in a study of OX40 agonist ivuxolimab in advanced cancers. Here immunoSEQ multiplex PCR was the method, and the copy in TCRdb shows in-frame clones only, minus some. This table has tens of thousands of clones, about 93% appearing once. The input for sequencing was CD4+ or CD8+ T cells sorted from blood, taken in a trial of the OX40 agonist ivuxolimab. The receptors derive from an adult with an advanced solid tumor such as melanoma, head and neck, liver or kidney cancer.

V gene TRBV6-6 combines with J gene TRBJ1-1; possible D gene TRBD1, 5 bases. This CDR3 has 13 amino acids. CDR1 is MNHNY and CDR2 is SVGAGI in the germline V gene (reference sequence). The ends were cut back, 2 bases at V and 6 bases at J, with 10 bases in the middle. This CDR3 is CASSYGGDPEAFF. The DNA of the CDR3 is TGTGCCAGCAGTTACGGCGGGGACCCTGAAGCTTTCTTT.

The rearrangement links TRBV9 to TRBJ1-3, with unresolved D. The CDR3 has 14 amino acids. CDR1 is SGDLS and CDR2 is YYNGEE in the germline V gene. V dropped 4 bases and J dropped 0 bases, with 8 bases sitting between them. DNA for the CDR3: TGTGCCAGCAGCCCCCCGGGCTCTGGAAACACCATATATTTT. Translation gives CASSPPGSGNTIYF.

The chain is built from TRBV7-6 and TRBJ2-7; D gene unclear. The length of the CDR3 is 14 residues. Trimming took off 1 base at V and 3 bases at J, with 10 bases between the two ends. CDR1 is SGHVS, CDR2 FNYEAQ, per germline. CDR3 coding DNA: TGTGCCAGCAGCTTAGATGGTGGGGACTACGAGCAGTACTTC. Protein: CASSLDGGDYEQYF.

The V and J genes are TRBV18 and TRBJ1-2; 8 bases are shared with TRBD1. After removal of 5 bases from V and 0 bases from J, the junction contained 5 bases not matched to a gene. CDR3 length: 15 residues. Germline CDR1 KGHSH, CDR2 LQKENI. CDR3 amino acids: CASSRADRANYGYTF. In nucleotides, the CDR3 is TGTGCCAGCTCAAGGGCGGACAGGGCTAACTATGGCTACACCTTC.

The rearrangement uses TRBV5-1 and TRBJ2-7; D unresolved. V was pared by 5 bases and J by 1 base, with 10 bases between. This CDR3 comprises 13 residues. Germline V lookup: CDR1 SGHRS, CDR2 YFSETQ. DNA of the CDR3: TGCGCCAGCAGAGATTGGGTGTCCTACGAGCAGTACTTC. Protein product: CASRDWVSYEQYF.

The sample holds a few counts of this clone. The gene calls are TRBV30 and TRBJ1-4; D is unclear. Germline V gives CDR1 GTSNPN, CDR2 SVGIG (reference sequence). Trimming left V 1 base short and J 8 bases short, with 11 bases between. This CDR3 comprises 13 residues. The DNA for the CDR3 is TGTGCCTGGAGTGGGAGGGATGGAGAAAAACTGTTTTTT. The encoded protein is CAWSGRDGEKLFF.

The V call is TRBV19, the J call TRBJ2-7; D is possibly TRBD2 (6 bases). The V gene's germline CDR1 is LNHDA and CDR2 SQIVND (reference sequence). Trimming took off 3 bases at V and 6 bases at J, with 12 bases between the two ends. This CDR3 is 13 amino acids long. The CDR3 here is CASSMGTTSEQYF. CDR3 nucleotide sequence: TGTGCCAGTAGTATGGGAACGACTAGCGAGCAGTACTTC.

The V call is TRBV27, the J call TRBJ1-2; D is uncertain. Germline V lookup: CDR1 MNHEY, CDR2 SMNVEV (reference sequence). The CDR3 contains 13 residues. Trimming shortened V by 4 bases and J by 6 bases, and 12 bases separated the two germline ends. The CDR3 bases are TGTGCCAGCAGTTCCGGGAGATGGGATGGCTACACCTTC. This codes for CASSSGRWDGYTF.

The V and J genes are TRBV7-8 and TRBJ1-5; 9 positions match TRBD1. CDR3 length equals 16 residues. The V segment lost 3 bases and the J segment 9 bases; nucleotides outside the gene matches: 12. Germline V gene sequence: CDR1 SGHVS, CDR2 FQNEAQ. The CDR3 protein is CASSFRGGQGGSPQHF. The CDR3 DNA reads TGTGCCAGCAGCTTTAGGGGGGGACAGGGTGGTTCGCCCCAGCATTTT.

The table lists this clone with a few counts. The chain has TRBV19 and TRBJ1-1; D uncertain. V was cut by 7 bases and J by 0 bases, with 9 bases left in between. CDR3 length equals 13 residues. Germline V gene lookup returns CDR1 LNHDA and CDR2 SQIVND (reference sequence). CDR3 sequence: CASNPGLNTEAFF. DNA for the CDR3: TGTGCCAGTAATCCAGGTCTGAACACTGAAGCTTTCTTT.

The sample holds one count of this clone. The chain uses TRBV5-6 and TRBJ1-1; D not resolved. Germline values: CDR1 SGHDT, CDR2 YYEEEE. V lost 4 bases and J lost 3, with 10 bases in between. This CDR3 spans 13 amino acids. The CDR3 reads CASSPDPDTEAFF. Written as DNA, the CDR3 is TGTGCCAGCAGCCCGGACCCCGACACTGAAGCTTTCTTT.

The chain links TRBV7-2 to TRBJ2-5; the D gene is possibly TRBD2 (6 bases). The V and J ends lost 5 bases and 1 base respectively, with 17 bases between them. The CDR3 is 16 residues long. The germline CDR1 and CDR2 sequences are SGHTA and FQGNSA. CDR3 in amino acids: CASSPGLFRRQETQYF. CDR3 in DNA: TGTGCCAGCAGCCCGGGACTCTTCCGGCGCCAAGAGACCCAGTACTTC.

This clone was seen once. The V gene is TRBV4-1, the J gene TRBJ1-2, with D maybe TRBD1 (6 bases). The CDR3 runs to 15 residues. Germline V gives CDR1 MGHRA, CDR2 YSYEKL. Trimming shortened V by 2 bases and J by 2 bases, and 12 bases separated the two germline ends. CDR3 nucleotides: TGCGCCAGCAGCCAACCACAGGGCCCCAACTATGGCTACACCTTC. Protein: CASSQPQGPNYGYTF.

CDR3 DNA: TGTGCCAGTGCCGGGGGAACAGATGCCTATGGCTACACCTTC. The encoded protein is CASAGGTDAYGYTF. This chain uses TRBV19 with TRBJ1-2; TRBD1 might be the D (5 bases). Trimming stripped 8 bases from V and 4 bases from J, with 17 bases between. There are 14 residues in the CDR3. Germline V gene data show CDR1 as LNHDA and CDR2 as SQIVND (reference sequence).

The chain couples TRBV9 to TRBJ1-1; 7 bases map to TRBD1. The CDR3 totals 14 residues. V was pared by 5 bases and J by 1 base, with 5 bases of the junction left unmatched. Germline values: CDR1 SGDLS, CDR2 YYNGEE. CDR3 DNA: TGTGCCAGCAGTTCCGGGACAGCGAACACTGAAGCTTTCTTT. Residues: CASSSGTANTEAFF.

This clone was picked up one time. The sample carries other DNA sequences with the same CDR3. For the CDR3, the DNA is TGTGCCAGCAGCCCGGGACAGGGCGGGCAGCCCCAGCATTTT. This translates into CASSPGQGGQPQHF. This rearrangement joins TRBV27 to TRBJ1-5; TRBD1 agrees at 9 bases. Germline V gene sequence: CDR1 MNHEY, CDR2 SMNVEV (reference sequence). With V trimmed by 6 bases and J by 7 bases, 7 bases remained unmatched. The CDR3 covers 14 residues.

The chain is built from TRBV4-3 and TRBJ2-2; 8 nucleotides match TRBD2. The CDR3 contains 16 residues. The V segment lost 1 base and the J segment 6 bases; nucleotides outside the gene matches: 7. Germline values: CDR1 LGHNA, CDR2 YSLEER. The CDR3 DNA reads TGCGCCAGCAGCCAAGGGGTCGGGGGGGCACCCGGGGAGCTGTTTTTT. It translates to CASSQGVGGAPGELFF.

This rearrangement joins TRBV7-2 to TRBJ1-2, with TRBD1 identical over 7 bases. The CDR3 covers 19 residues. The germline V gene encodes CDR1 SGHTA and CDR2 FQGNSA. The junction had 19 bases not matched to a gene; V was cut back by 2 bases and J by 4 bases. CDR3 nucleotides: TGTGCCAGCAGCTTACCCCCAAGTAGACAGGGCCCTACCATCTATGGCTACACCTTC. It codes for CASSLPPSRQGPTIYGYTF.

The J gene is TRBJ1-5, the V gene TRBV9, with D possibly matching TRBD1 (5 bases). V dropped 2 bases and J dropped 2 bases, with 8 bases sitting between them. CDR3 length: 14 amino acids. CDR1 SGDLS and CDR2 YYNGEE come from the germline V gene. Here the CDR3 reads CASSVGGGNQPQHF. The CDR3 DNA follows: TGTGCCAGCAGCGTGGGGGGAGGCAATCAGCCCCAGCATTTT.

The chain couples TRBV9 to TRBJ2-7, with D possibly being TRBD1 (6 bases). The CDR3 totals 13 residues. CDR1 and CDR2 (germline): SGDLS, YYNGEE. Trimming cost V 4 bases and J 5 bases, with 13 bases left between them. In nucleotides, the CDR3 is TGTGCCAGCAGCCCCATACCAGGGGACGAGCAGTACTTC. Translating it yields CASSPIPGDEQYF.